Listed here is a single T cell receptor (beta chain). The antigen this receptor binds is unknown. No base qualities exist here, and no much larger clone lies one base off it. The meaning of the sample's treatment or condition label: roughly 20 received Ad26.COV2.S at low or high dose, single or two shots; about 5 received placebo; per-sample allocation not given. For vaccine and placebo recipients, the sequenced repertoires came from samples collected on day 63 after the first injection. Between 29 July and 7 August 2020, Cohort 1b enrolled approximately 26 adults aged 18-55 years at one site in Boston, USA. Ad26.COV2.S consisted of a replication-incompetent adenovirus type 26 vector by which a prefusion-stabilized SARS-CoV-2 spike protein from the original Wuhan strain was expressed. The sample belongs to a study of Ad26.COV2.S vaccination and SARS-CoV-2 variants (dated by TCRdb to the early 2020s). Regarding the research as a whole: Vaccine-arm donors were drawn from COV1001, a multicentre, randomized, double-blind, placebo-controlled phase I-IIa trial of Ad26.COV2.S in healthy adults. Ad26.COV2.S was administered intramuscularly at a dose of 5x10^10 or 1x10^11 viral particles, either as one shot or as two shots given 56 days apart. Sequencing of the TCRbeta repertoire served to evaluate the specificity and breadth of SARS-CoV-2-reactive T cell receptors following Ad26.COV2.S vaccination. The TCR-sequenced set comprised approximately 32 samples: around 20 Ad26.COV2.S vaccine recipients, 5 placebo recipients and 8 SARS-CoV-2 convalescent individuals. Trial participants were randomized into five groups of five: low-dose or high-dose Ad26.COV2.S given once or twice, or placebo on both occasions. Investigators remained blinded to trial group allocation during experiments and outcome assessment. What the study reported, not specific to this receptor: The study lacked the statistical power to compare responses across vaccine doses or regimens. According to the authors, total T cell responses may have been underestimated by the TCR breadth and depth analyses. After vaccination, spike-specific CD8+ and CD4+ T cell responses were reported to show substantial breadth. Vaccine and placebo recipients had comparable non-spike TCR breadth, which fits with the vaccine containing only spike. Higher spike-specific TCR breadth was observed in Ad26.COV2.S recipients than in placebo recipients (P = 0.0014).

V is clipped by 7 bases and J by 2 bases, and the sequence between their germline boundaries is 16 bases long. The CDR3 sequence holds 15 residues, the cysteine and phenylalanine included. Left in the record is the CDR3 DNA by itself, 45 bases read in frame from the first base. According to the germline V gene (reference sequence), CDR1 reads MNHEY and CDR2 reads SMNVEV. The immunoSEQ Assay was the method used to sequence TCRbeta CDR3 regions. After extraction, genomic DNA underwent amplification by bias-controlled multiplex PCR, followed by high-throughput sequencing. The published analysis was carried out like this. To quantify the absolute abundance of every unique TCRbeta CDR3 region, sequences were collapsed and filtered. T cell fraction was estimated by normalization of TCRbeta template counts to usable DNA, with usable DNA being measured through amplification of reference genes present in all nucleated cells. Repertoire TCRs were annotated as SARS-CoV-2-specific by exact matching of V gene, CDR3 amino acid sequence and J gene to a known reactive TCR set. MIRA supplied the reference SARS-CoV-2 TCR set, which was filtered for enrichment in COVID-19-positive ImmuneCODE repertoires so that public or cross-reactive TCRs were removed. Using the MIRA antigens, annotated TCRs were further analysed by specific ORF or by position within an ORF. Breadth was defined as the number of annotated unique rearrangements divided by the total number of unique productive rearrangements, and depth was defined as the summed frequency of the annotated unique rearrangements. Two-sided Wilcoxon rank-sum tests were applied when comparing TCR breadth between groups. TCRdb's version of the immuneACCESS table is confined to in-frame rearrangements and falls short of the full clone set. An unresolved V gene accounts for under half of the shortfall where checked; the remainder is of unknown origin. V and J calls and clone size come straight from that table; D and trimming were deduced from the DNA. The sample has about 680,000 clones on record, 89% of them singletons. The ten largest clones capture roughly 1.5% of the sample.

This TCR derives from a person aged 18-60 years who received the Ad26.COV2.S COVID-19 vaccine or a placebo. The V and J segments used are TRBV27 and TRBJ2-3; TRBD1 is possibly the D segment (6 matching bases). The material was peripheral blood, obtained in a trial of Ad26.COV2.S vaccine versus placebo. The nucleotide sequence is TGTGCCAGCAACCCGGGACAAGAAATCACAGATACGCAGTATTTT. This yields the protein CASNPGQEITDTQYF.